This T cell receptor beta chain emerged from a study of cytomegalovirus exposure and HLA in healthy donors. Broader study findings: Apparent HLA restriction characterized most CMV-associated TCR beta chains in a later analysis. Based on reports, TCR beta sequences accurately predicted HLA-A and HLA-B alleles for most subjects.

13 Jbeta primers and 60 Vbeta primers were used for the PCR. TCRdb's table, derived via immunoSEQ multiplex PCR, lists solely in-frame clones and lacks some. The data hold over 150,000 clones, with 75% to 85% observed a single time. Concerning this clone: Antigen specificity is unknown.

Sequenced: PBMCs. This TCR was recovered from a woman aged 60-75 years in good health and CMV-seropositive.

CDR3 sequence: CAIKGEGNTIYF. The CDR3 region has the DNA TGTGCCATCAAGGGGGAGGGAAACACCATATATTTT. The chain recombines TRBV10-3 with TRBJ1-3, with a possible D match to TRBD1 (6 bases). Deletions cut 7 bases from V and 4 bases from J, with 8 bases between. This CDR3 has 12 amino acids. The germline CDR1 and CDR2 sequences are ENHRY and SYGVKD.